This T cell receptor (beta chain) was identified in a study of chemoradiotherapy in HPV16-positive cancers. CDR1 and CDR2 (germline): MNHNS, SASEGT. V shed 5 bases, J shed 5 bases, and the junction held 4 bases outside the gene matches. The CDR3 spans 14 residues. This table comes from immunoSEQ multiplex PCR, and its TCRdb copy is limited to in-frame clones, with some not included. Of over 20,000 clones in the sample, roughly 87% are singletons; the top ten hold 4.5%. Sequences were derived from blood, sampled from a patient who underwent chemoradiotherapy. This sequence was found in a human donor with HPV-associated anogenital cancer. The V and J genes are TRBV6-1 and TRBJ2-7; 12 nucleotides line up with TRBD1. CDR3 region: CASSSGQGANEQYF. CDR3 bases: TGTGCCAGCAGTTCGGGACAGGGGGCCAACGAGCAGTACTTC.